Listed here are 3 T cell receptor beta chains from one sample, sequenced in a study of Graves' ophthalmopathy and Graves' hyperthyroidism. The study amplified TCR beta CDR3 regions using RNA transcripts. HTBI primers primed a first-round RT-PCR, and a second-round multiplex PCR followed. One entry per CDR3 protein, called by TCRdb with MiXCR from the multiplex PCR reads. The profile covers 1 million to 1.3 million distinct CDR3 sequences, with about 38% appearing a single time and 11% taken by the ten largest. The sequencing input was peripheral blood or thyroid tissue (not recorded which). Receptors originate from an adult man with Graves' hyperthyroidism.

About this clonotype itself: The CDR3 does not close with the conserved phenylalanine or tryptophan, likely indicating a read error. Because the CDR3's place on the DNA is in doubt, the DNA is left out and the CDR3 is given as listed by TCRdb. CDR3 amino acids: CSVGRDRNQPHHQ. V usage is TRBV29-1 and J usage is TRBJ1-5; TRBD1, the D gene given by the table, was not confirmed from the DNA. Germline CDR1 SQVTM, CDR2 ANQGSEA. With termini counted, the CDR3 has 13 amino acids.

At least ten counts were recorded for this clonotype. The chain combines TRBV20-1 with TRBJ1-4; D not certain. Germline loops: CDR1 DFQATT, CDR2 SNEGSKA (reference sequence). Trimming removed 5 bases from V and 4 bases from J, with 8 bases in between. This CDR3 has 12 residues. CDR3 protein: CSAAPGNEKLFF. The CDR3 DNA follows: TGCAGTGCTGCCCCGGGTAATGAAAAACTGTTTTTT.

The sample holds many counts of this clonotype. The V and J genes are TRBV2 and TRBJ2-7; D is perhaps TRBD1 (5 bases). Between the trimmed V and J ends, which lost 2 bases and 2 bases, there was a span of 13 bases. CDR3 size: 15 residues. Germline values: CDR1 SNHLY, CDR2 FYNNEI. CDR3 in DNA: TGTGCCAGCAGTGAACTCCAGGGTTGGACCTACGAGCAGTACTTC. Translated: CASSELQGWTYEQYF.